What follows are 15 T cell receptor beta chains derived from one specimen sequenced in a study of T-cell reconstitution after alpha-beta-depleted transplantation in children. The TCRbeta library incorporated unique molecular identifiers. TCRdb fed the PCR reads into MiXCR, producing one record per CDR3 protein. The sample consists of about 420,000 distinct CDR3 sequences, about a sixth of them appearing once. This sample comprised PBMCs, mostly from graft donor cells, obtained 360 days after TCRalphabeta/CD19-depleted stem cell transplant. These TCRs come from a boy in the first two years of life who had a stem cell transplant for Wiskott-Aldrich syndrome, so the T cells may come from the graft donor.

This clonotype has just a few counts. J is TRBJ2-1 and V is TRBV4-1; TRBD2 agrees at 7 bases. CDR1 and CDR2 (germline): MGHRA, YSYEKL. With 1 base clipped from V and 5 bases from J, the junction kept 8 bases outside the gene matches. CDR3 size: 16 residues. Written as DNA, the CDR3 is TGCGCCAGCAGCCAAGTCGCCGGGGGGTTAAACAATGAGCAGTTCTTC. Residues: CASSQVAGGLNNEQFF.

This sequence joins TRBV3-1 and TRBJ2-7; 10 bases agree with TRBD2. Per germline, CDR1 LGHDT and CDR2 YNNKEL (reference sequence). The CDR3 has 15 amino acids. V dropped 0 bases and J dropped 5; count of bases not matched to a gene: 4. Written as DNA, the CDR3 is TGTGCCAGCAGCCAAGATTTGCTAGCGGGAGACGAGCAGTACTTC. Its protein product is CASSQDLLAGDEQYF.

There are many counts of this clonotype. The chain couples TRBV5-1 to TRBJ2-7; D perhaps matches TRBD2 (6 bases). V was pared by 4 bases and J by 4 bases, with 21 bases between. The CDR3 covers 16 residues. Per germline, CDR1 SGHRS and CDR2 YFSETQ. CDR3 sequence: CASSAGPTQGTYEQYF. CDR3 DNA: TGCGCCAGCAGCGCGGGACCAACGCAGGGAACTTACGAGCAGTACTTC.

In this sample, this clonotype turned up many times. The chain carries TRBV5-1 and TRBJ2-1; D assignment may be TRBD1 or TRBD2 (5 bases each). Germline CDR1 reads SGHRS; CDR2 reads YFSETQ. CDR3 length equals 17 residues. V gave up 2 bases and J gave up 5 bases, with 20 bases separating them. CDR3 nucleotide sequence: TGCGCCAGCAGCTTAGCCTGCTGGGGGATGGCAGACAATGAGCAGTTCTTC. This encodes CASSLACWGMADNEQFF.

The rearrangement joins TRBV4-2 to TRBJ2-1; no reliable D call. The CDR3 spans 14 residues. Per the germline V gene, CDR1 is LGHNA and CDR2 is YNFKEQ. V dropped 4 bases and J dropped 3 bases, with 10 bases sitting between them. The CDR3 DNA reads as TGTGCCAGCAGCCCCCGGGCAGTCTACAATGAGCAGTTCTTC. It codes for CASSPRAVYNEQFF.

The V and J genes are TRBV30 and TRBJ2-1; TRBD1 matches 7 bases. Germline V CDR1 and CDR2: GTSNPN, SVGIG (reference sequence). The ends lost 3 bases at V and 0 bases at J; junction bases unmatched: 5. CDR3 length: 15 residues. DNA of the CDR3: TGTGCCTGGAGGGACAGGCACGGCTCCTACAATGAGCAGTTCTTC. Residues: CAWRDRHGSYNEQFF.

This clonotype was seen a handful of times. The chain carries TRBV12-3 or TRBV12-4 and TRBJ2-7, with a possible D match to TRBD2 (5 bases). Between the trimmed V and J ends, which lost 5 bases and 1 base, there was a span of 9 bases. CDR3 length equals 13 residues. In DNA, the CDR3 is TGTGCCAGCAGTCGAGCGGTATCCTACGAGCAGTACTTC. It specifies CASSRAVSYEQYF.

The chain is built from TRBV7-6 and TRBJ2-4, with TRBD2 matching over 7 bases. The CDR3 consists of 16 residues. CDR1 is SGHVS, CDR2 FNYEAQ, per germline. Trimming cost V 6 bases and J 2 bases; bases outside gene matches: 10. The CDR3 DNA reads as TGTGCCAGCAGTTTGGGCGGGAGAGGGTCCAAAAACATTCAGTACTTC. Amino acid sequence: CASSLGGRGSKNIQYF.

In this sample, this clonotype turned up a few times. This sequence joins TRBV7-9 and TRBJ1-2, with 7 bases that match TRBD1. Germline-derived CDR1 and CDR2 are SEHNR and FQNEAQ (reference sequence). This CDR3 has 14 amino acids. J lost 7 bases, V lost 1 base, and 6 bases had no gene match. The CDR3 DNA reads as TGTGCCAGCAGCTTAGATGTCCAGGGGGTTGGCTACACCTTC. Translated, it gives CASSLDVQGVGYTF.

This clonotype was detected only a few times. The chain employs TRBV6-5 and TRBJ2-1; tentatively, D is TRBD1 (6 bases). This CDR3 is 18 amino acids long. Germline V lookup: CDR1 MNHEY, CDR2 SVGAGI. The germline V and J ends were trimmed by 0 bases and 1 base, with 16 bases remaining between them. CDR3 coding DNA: TGTGCCAGCAGTTACTCGAATAACCGGGACATTTCCTACAATGAGCAGTTCTTC. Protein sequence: CASSYSNNRDISYNEQFF.

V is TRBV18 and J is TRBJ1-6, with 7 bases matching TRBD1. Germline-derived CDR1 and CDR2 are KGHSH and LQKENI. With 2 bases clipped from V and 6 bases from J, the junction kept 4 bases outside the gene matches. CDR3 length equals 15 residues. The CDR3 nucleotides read TGTGCCAGCTCACCAGAGGGACAGCCTAATTCACCCCTCCACTTT. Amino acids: CASSPEGQPNSPLHF. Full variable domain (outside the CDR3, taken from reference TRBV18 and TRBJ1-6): NAGVMQNPRHLVRRRGQEARLRCSPMKGHSHVYWYRQLPEEGLKFMVYLQKENIIDESGMPKERFSAEFPKEGPSILRIQQVVRGDSAAYFCASSPEGQPNSPLHFGNGTRLTVT.

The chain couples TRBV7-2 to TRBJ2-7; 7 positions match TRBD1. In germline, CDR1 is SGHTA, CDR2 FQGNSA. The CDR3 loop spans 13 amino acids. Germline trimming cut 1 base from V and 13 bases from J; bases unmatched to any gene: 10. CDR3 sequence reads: CASSLVGQVGLYF. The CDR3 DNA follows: TGTGCCAGCAGCTTAGTCGGACAGGTGGGGCTCTACTTC.

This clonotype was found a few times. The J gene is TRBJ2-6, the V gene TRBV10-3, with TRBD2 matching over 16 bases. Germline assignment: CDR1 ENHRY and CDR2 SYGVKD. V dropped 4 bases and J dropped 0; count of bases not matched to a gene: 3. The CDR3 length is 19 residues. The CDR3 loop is CAISAGLAGGSSGANVLTF. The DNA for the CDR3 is TGTGCCATCAGTGCGGGACTAGCGGGAGGGTCCTCTGGGGCCAACGTCCTGACTTTC.

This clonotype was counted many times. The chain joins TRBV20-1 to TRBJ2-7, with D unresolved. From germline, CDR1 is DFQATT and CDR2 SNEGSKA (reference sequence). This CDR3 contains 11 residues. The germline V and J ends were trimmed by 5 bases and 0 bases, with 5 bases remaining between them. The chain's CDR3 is CSARASYEQYF. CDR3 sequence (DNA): TGCAGTGCTCGTGCCTCCTACGAGCAGTACTTC.

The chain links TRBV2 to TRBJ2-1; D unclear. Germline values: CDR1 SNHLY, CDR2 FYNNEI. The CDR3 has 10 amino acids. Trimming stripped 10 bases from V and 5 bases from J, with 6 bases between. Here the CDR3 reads CATRNNEQFF. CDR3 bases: TGTGCCACACGAAACAATGAGCAGTTCTTC. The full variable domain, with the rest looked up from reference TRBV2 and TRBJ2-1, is EPEVTQTPSHQVTQMGQEVILRCVPISNHLYFYWYRQILGQKVEFLVSFYNNEISEKSEIFDDQFSVERPDGSNFTLKIRSTKLEDSAMYFCATRNNEQFFGPGTRLTVL.